The 10 T cell receptor beta chains below were found in one sample sequenced in a study of shared clonotypes between healthy human individuals. Using immunoSEQ multiplex PCR, the repertoire was profiled, and TCRdb retains in-frame clones only, with some absent. The table has over a million clones, over 95% seen once. The sequenced sample was naive CD4+ T cells sorted from blood. Documented subset: CD45RA+ positively selected. These receptors originate from a man aged 30-40 years in good health.

This rearrangement joins TRBV7-2 to TRBJ2-1, with 7 bases that match TRBD2. This CDR3 comprises 15 residues. CDR1 is SGHTA, CDR2 FQGNSA, per germline. The V and J ends lost 0 bases and 10 bases, in that order; junction bases with no gene match: 9. In DNA, the CDR3 is TGTGCCAGCAGCTTAGCGGTGTATAGGGAGGGGGAGCAGTTCTTC. Its protein product is CASSLAVYREGEQFF. The whole variable domain, filled in from reference TRBV7-2 and TRBJ2-1, reads GAGVSQSPSNKVTEKGKDVELRCDPISGHTALYWYRQSLGQGLEFLIYFQGNSAPDKSGLPSDRFSAERTGGSVSTLTIQRTQQEDSAVYLCASSLAVYREGEQFFGPGTRLTVL.

The V and J genes are TRBV7-3 and TRBJ2-6, with D perhaps matching TRBD2 (6 bases). V was cut by 5 bases and J by 0 bases, with 20 bases left in between. This CDR3 spans 19 amino acids. Germline loops: CDR1 SGHTA, CDR2 FQGTGA. CDR3 DNA: TGTGCCAGCAGCCCCTCGGGGGTCCCTCTATTCTCTGGGGCCAACGTCCTGACTTTC. Translated, it gives CASSPSGVPLFSGANVLTF.

The chain is built from TRBV9 and TRBJ2-7, with a possible D match to TRBD2 (6 bases). The CDR3 spans 15 residues. Germline CDR1 is SGDLS and CDR2 is YYNGEE. V was shortened by 3 bases and J by 2 bases, with 15 bases between the two germline ends. The CDR3 loop is CASSGGAGGTYEQYF. The CDR3 region has the DNA TGTGCCAGCAGCGGTGGGGCAGGCGGGACCTACGAGCAGTACTTC.

The chain couples TRBV7-9 to TRBJ2-7; 14 positions agree with TRBD2. V lost 5 bases to trimming and J lost 7 bases; unmatched junction nucleotides: 7. The V gene's germline CDR1 is SEHNR and CDR2 FQNEAQ (reference sequence). The CDR3 runs to 15 residues. The CDR3 spells CASSPRLAGGREQYF. In nucleotides, the CDR3 is TGTGCCAGCAGCCCACGACTAGCGGGAGGGCGGGAGCAGTACTTC.

This chain joins TRBV7-3 and TRBJ1-1; a possible D gene is TRBD1 (5 bases). CDR3 length: 15 amino acids. The germline gives CDR1 SGHTA, CDR2 FQGTGA. V lost 2 bases and J 1 base, leaving 11 bases between the germline ends. CDR3 coding DNA: TGTGCCAGCAGCTTATTGGGGCAGGGGAACACTGAAGCTTTCTTT. Protein: CASSLLGQGNTEAFF.

The rearrangement joins TRBV7-9 to TRBJ2-5; D gene unclear. Germline V CDR1 and CDR2: SEHNR, FQNEAQ (reference sequence). This CDR3 region has 10 residues. With 4 bases removed from V and 5 bases from J, the gap between germline ends came to 2 bases. CDR3 sequence reads: CASSWETQYF. DNA of the CDR3: TGTGCCAGCAGCTGGGAGACCCAGTACTTC.

Points on this clone: Germline is not matched at one junction end, which may reflect a read error. DNA for the CDR3: TGTGCCAGCAGTTCAGGGGGAGGGTATCAGTCCCAGCATTTT. It is translated as CASSSGGGYQSQHF. The chain combines TRBV6-1 with TRBJ1-5, with 7 bases aligning to TRBD1. The CDR3 totals 14 residues. CDR1 is MNHNS and CDR2 is SASEGT in the germline V gene.

J is TRBJ2-5 and V is TRBV5-1, with D perhaps TRBD2 (6 bases). The DNA end lines up better with TRBJ2-7; the J call may be wrong. Germline V gene sequence: CDR1 SGHRS, CDR2 YFSETQ. This CDR3 is 14 amino acids long. The CDR3 DNA follows: TGCGCCAGCAGCTTGGCCGGGAGTAGCTACGAGCAGTACTTC. It translates to CASSLAGSSYEQYF.

This clone was detected only once. The chain recombines TRBV7-9 with TRBJ2-7; TRBD2 agrees at 7 bases. The germline V gene encodes CDR1 SEHNR and CDR2 FQNEAQ (reference sequence). With 3 bases clipped from V and 2 bases from J, the junction kept 7 bases outside the gene matches. CDR3 length: 15 amino acids. Here the CDR3 reads CASSFASGPPYEQYF. As DNA, the CDR3 is TGTGCCAGCAGCTTTGCTAGCGGCCCACCCTACGAGCAGTACTTC.

As to this clone: Within the sample, other DNA sequences also encode this same CDR3. The chain carries TRBV5-1 and TRBJ2-3; TRBD2 is a possible D gene (6 bases). Germline V lookup: CDR1 SGHRS, CDR2 YFSETQ. The CDR3 runs 14 residues. V dropped 1 base and J dropped 4 bases, with 10 bases sitting between them. In nucleotides, the CDR3 is TGCGCCAGCAGCTTGACTAGCAGCGCAGATACGCAGTATTTT. Its translation: CASSLTSSADTQYF.